Here is one T cell receptor beta chain with its context. Its antigen specificity is not known. The library was obtained by the immunoSEQ multiplex PCR assay. For the multiplex PCR, a mixture combining 60 forward primers for TCR Vbeta segments and 13 reverse primers for TCR Jbeta segments was used. A multiplex PCR assay on genomic DNA amplified the CDR3 region of rearranged TCR beta genes. Amplified TCR beta libraries were sequenced as 87-base-pair reads on the Illumina HiSeq System. In the source study's methods: Across the roughly 700 repertoires, a later analysis counted roughly 77 million unique TCR beta chains, 9.5 million to 13 million of which were shared by at least two donors. Raw reads were error-corrected and collapsed into unique sequences with a nearest-neighbor algorithm that merged closely related sequences to remove PCR and sequencing errors. V, D and J gene segments were assigned by aligning CDR3 sequences to IMGT reference sequences. Each retained sequence needed at least a six-nucleotide match to both a V gene segment and a J gene segment. Rearrangements were classified as productive when the CDR3 lacked stop codons and remained in frame with V and J, and all other rearrangements were classified as non-productive. CDR3 was defined according to IMGT convention as the region running from the second conserved V-encoded cysteine to the conserved J-encoded phenylalanine. In an earlier analysis of 587 of the donors, sequences lacking an unambiguous match to a single V gene segment were excluded. In an earlier analysis of 587 of the donors, V segments were called functional above 56.7% productive rearrangements and were called segregating when the between-donor standard deviation exceeded 5%. A statistical classification framework was built to diagnose cytomegalovirus status from the catalog of TCR beta chain sequences. In a later analysis, TCR nucleotide sequences were compared against IMGT/GENE-DB human TR gene sequences so that V and J genes could be assigned. In a later analysis, CDR3 sequences and most-parsimonious VDJ recombination scenarios were assigned using the TCRdist pipeline. In a later analysis, each TCR beta chain was defined by its CDR3 amino acid sequence together with its V-gene family, and reads without a unique V-gene family were excluded. In a later analysis, fewer than 600 highly shared, low-generation-probability nucleotide sequences were removed to address suspected cross-contamination and a sequencing artifact. In a later analysis, a clonal expansion index was calculated for each public chain from normalized within-repertoire ranks of inferred template counts. Generation probabilities in a later analysis came from a VDJ recombination model fitted to out-of-frame rearrangements, and those results were checked against IGoR. Hypergeometric tests were used in a later analysis to score TCR-TCR, TCR-HLA and TCR-CMV co-occurrence, with a repertoire-size bias correction applied to the TCR pairs. A later analysis estimated false discovery rates by permuting HLA or CMV assignments 20 times. In a later analysis, co-occurring TCRs were grouped using DBSCAN, and TCRdist sequence similarity was added for clustering within HLA-allele-positive subsets. Repertoires with fewer than 30,000 or more than 120,000 public chains were left out of co-occurrence clustering, as were a handful of repertoires with anomalous nucleotide sharing. The source is immuneACCESS, and TCRdb retained only in-frame sequences with V and J called. Part of the clones is not carried over; for the studies checked, unresolved V genes explain less than half of this, and the remainder is unexplained. The V and J calls and clone size come from that table; D and trimming were worked out from the DNA. This sample's table contains about 200,000 clones. The top ten hold approximately 6.4% of the sample.

The data were taken from a study of cytomegalovirus exposure and HLA in healthy donors (dated by TCRdb to about 2017). With respect to the entire study: In an earlier analysis of 450 to 750 of the donors, about 260 Gb of sequence data and 100 million or so unique TCR beta sequences from roughly 180 million T cells were reported. A later analysis re-analyzed previously published TCR beta repertoires from several hundred donors and added high-resolution HLA genotyping to study TCR occurrence patterns. An earlier analysis of 450 to 750 of the donors used high-throughput TCR beta sequencing to judge whether each TCR beta V gene segment behaved as functional or pseudogenic. The number of typed donors differed by locus: roughly 629-630 for A, B, C, DRB1 and DQB1; some 500 for DQA1; some 590 for DPA1; and around 470 for DPB1. Of the 398 genotyped donors, roughly 80% were placed in the genetic ancestry cluster associated with self-reported Caucasian donors. A later genetic analysis took genome-wide SNP genotypes for about 55% of the roughly 670 donors and used that subset as a discovery cohort. On average, 235,054 unique TCR beta nucleotide sequences were sequenced per donor among about 400 genotyped donors of the cohort, with around 19% of those sequences being non-productive. Roughly 290 gigabases of sequencing data and around 88 million unique TCR sequences made up an early release that covered roughly 670 HLA-typed donors. The study aimed to test whether cataloging public T cell receptors could reveal signatures of past pathogen exposure. The study combined high-throughput TCR immunosequencing, statistical association of individual TCRs with disease status, and machine learning to predict cytomegalovirus infection status. In the later analysis, no new phenotypic data were used to find candidate immune exposures; instead, reliance was placed on TCR beta sequences and their occurrence across donors. Both class I and class II loci were covered by HLA typing, at four-digit resolution. Because of strong linkage in the cohort, five DR-DQ haplotypes were treated as single units for association and clustering. Donor age, sex, ethnicity and CMV serostatus were compiled alongside the repertoire data. Along with the approximately 700-subject first cohort, a separate validation cohort of some 130 different subjects was used. Every repertoire in the discovery cohort had been generated on one and the same sequencing platform. The T cell repertoires of 666 subjects were profiled by immunosequencing and related to cytomegalovirus serostatus. The research as a whole found: The classifier was reported to diagnose cytomegalovirus status with high specificity and sensitivity in both the original and validation cohorts. In an earlier analysis of 587 of the donors, most TCR beta V segments appeared in productive rearrangements about 87% or about 30% of the time, broadly matching IMGT annotations. A cluster of highly shared sequence variants was judged likely to represent a technical artifact of the sequencing pipeline. The presence/absence analyses assumed that sequencing depth was roughly uniform across donors, and that assumption may not be true. Because counts were too low, more than 15 rarely observed V segments, including chromosome 9 orphons, were excluded from the earlier analysis of some 540 of the donors. The study gave a list of around 170 TCR beta chains associated with cytomegalovirus. Linkage disequilibrium might explain the correlated functional status among segregating V segments, but an unknown experimental factor could not be excluded. It was suggested by the authors that the approach could potentially be generalized to other disease states and immunological phenotypes. An association between a missense DCLRE1C variant and V-gene and J-gene trimming of TCR beta chains was found in a later genetic analysis and replicated in an independent cohort. In a later analysis, about 17,000 TCR beta sequences were associated with specific HLA alleles at a false discovery rate of 0.05. Compared with the roughly 720-donor mean, donors in an Asian-associated ancestry cluster had fewer N-insertions in productive TCRs, according to a later genetic analysis. A later analysis found that most CMV-associated TCR beta chains appeared HLA-restricted, with HLA associations seemingly driven largely by CMV exposure. While some public TCRs were present in many individuals, most TCR sequences turned up only very rarely across donors. In vitro tests confirmed that a few of the cytomegalovirus-associated TCR beta chains recognize cytomegalovirus antigens. The 87-base-pair reads could not distinguish some IMGT-functional V segments, including TRBV6-2 and TRBV6-3, so those segments were excluded. In a later analysis, TCR association rates were found to vary across HLA loci, with the most associated TCRs seen for DRB1 alleles and the fewest for HLA-C alleles. In a later analysis, HLA-associated TCR beta chains showed more clonal expansion and lower generation probabilities than non-associated chains that were equally common. A further reported finding was that TCR beta sequences accurately predicted the HLA-A and HLA-B alleles for most subjects in the first cohort. Because some donors lacked HLA typing at each locus, the association tests relied only on the typed subset. For the cohort, immune exposure information was limited to CMV serostatus. When HLA alleles, especially DR and DQ, strongly co-occurred, attributing TCR associations to individual alleles was difficult. The cohort was sequenced for TCR beta chains only, and without alpha or paired-chain data the features that could be detected were limited. A later analysis reported that several top co-occurrence clusters appeared linked to parvovirus B19, influenza, CMV and Epstein-Barr virus.

The cohort comprised several hundred healthy bone marrow donors. Cohort members were all nominally healthy when sampled, although unrecorded immune exposures were likely present. The donor was CMV seronegative and was included in the group of a few hundred seronegative cohort members. Every donor gave a peripheral blood sample, and the peripheral blood mononuclear cells from that sample were used for TCR beta sequencing. The Qiagen DNeasy Blood Extraction Kit was used to extract genomic DNA from the blood cell samples. V and J are truncated by 3 bases and 1 base respectively, leaving an intervening sequence of 13 bases. The germline V gene yields MNHNS for CDR1 and SASEGT for CDR2. Including the terminal cysteine and phenylalanine, the CDR3 comprises 16 residues. The entry retains the CDR3 DNA only, 48 bases that are in frame from base 1.

The source is a man aged 25-45 years in good health and CMV-seronegative. The chain links TRBV6-1 with TRBJ1-3, with no confidently assigned D gene. The material sequenced was PBMCs. Here is the DNA: TGTGCCAGCAGTGAGAGGATCCGGGGATCTGGAAACACCATATATTTT. Translated, it gives CASSERIRGSGNTIYF.